This TCR beta chain was obtained from a study of cytomegalovirus exposure and HLA in healthy donors. Trimming left V 4 bases short and J 3 bases short, with 17 bases between. This CDR3 region has 15 residues. Germline V gene lookup returns CDR1 SGHDT and CDR2 YYEEEE. Vbeta (60) and Jbeta (13) primers were used in the PCR. In the original workflow: Counted up in a later analysis, unique TCR beta chains came to around 80 million, with 9.5 million to 13 million shared. Assay used: immunoSEQ multiplex PCR; TCRdb lists only in-frame clones, some missing. The V and J calls and clone size were taken over from that table, and D and trimming were inferred from the DNA. The sample yields 75,000 to 100,000 clones, about 81% seen once. General study results and limits: Data from an earlier analysis indicated that most TCR beta V segments were productive either about 90% or about 30% of the time. Associated with HLA alleles at 0.05 false discovery rate in a later analysis were around 17,000 TCR beta sequences. The study labeled fewer than 200 TCR beta chains cytomegalovirus-associated.

Comments on this clone: The target antigen is unknown.

This chain joins TRBV5-6 and TRBJ2-7, with D possibly TRBD2 on 5 matching bases. The origin of this receptor is a man aged 18 to 35 in good health and CMV-seropositive. The specimen sequenced was PBMCs. CDR3 residues: CASSPGPMRDYEQYF. CDR3 DNA: TGTGCCAGCAGCCCCGGGCCTATGAGGGACTACGAGCAGTACTTC.